This T cell receptor beta chain derives from a study of cytomegalovirus exposure and HLA in healthy donors. Findings and limits, study-wide: Highest at DRB1 and lowest at HLA-C, TCR association rates differed among HLA loci in a later analysis. Segments of the TCR beta V type were, in most cases, productive about 87% or about 30% of the time in an earlier analysis. Confirmation in vitro established that a few CMV-associated chains were specific for CMV antigens. Among TCR sequences, most were rare, though some public TCRs appeared in many donors.

This clone was counted between two and nine times. Its antigen remains unidentified. PCR employed 60 Vbeta and 13 Jbeta primers. Repertoires were generated with immunoSEQ multiplex PCR, while TCRdb's copy carries only in-frame clones and drops some. The sample carries 180,000 or so clones, approximately 80% recorded once. This CDR3 spans 15 amino acids. Looked up from germline, CDR1 is LNHDA and CDR2 is SQIVND (reference sequence). V gave up 5 bases and J gave up 3 bases; unmatched junction bases: 6. This TCR derives from a man aged 18 to 29 in good health and CMV-seronegative. This chain links TRBV19 with TRBJ2-2, with 7 bases aligning to TRBD1. Material: PBMCs. CDR3 sequence reads: CASSLNRGHTGELFF. The CDR3, as DNA: TGTGCCAGTAGTTTGAACAGGGGACACACCGGGGAGCTGTTTTTT.